The clone carrying this T cell receptor beta chain was seen only once. Original processing methods: Researchers report that nucleated cell counts were estimated from reference gene primer amplification. Profiling relied on immunoSEQ multiplex PCR, and the TCRdb table lists in-frame clones only, not all of them. Clone size and V and J calls were adopted from that table, with D and trimming inferred from the DNA. The profile shows about 35,000 clones, over 80% of them singletons. With V trimmed by 3 bases and J by 6 bases, 14 bases remained unmatched. The CDR3 covers 16 residues. The germline V gene encodes CDR1 MDHEN and CDR2 SYDVKM. The data were obtained in a study of blood T cell repertoires in COVID-19. At the level of the study: Material from acute and convalescent COVID-19 was sourced from the United States, Italy and Spain. From T cells, B-cell-depleted T cells, or PBMCs came the material, which was cDNA or gDNA.

Sequenced sample: peripheral blood. The genes are TRBV28 and TRBJ2-7; 7 bases line up with TRBD2. This receptor was identified in a man older than 75 with active COVID-19. The CDR3 bases are TGTGCCAGCAGTTTTTCGGGCGGGAGTTCTCTGGGCGAGCAGTACTTC. Its protein is CASSFSGGSSLGEQYF.